This TCR beta chain was identified in a study of blood T cells in healthy people across ages. Overall study results and limits: Nothing was known about donor CMV status, and this possibly confounded expanded clonotype changes.

The use of a sample-barcoded 5' primer and a J-beta primer mix characterized a second PCR of 7 to 11 cycles. One entry per CDR3 protein results from TCRdb running MiXCR on the 5' RACE reads. Of about 940,000 distinct CDR3 sequences listed, under 50% are singletons. Total RNA, at least 5 micrograms per sample, was extracted from PBMCs. About this clonotype: The antigen is undetermined.

CDR3 length equals 15 residues. CDR1 is KGHSH, CDR2 LQKENI, per germline. V gave up 3 bases and J gave up 9 bases; unmatched junction bases: 8. This TCR was recovered from a man aged 25-45 years in good health. The chain carries TRBV18 and TRBJ1-4; 9 nucleotides align to TRBD1. Material for sequencing was blood. CDR3 sequence (DNA): TGTGCCAGCTCACCGGGACAGGGTCCGTTGAAAAAACTGTTTTTT. Protein sequence: CASSPGQGPLKKLFF.